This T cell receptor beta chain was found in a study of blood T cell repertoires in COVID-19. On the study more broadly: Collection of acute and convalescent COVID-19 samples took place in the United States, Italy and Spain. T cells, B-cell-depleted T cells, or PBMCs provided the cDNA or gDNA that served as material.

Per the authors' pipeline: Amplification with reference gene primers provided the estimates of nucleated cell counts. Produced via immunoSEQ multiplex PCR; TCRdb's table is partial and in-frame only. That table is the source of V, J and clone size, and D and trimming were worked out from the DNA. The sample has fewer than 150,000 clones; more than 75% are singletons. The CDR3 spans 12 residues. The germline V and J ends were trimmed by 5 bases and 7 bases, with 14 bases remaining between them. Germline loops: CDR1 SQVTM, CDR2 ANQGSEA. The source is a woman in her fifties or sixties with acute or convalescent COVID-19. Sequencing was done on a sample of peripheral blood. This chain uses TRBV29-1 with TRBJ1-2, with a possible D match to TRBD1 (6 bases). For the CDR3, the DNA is TGCAGCGTTCAAAATGACAGGTTTGGCTACACCTTC. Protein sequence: CSVQNDRFGYTF.